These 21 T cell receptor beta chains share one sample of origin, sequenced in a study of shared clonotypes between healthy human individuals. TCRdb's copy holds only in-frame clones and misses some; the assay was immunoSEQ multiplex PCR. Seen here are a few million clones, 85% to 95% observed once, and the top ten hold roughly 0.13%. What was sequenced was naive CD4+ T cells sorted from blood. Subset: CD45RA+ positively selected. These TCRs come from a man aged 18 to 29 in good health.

This chain's CDR3 is CASSLSGAPNTEAFF. Written as DNA, the CDR3 is TGTGCCAGCAGCTTATCGGGGGCACCTAACACTGAAGCTTTCTTT. The chain is built from TRBV7-2 and TRBJ1-1, with D maybe TRBD1 (6 bases). The V gene lost 2 bases and the J gene lost 2 bases, with 12 bases spanning the gap. The CDR3 is 15 amino acids. Germline V lookup: CDR1 SGHTA, CDR2 FQGNSA.

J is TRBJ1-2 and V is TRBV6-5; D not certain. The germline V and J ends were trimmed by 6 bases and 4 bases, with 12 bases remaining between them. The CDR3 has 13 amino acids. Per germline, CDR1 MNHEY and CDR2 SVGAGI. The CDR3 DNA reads TGTGCCAGCAGCCCGGACGGAACCTATGGCTACACCTTC. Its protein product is CASSPDGTYGYTF.

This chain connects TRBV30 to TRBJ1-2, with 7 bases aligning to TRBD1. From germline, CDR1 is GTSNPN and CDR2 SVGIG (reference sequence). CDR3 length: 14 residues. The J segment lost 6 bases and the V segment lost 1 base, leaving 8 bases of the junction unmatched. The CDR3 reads CAWSAQTGRNGYTF. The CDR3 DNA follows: TGTGCCTGGAGTGCACAGACAGGGAGAAATGGCTACACCTTC.

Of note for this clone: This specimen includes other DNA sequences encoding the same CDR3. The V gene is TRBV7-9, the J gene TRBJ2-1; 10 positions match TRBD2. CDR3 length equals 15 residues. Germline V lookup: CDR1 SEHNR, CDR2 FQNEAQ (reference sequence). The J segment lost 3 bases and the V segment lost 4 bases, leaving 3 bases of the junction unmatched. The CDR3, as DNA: TGTGCCAGCAGCTCAAGGACTAGCGGCTACAATGAGCAGTTCTTC. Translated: CASSSRTSGYNEQFF. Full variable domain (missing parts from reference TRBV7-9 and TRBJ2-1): DTGVSQNPRHKITKRGQNVTFRCDPISEHNRLYWYRQTLGQGPEFLTYFQNEAQLEKSRLLSDRFSAERPKGSFSTLEIQRTEQGDSAMYLCASSSRTSGYNEQFFGPGTRLTVL.

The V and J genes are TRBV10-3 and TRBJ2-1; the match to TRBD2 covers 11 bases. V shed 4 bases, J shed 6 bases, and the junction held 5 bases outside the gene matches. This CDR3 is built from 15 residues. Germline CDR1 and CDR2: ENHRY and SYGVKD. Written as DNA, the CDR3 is TGTGCCATCAGTGCGGGACTAGCGGTCGGCAATGAGCAGTTCTTC. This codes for CAISAGLAVGNEQFF.

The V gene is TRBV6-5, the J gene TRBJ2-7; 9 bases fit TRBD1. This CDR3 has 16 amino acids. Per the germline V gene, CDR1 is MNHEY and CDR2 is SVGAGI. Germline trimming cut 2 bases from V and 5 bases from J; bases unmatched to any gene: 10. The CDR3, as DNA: TGTGCCAGCAGTTACGAGGGTCCCGGGACAGGGAACGAGCAGTACTTC. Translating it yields CASSYEGPGTGNEQYF.

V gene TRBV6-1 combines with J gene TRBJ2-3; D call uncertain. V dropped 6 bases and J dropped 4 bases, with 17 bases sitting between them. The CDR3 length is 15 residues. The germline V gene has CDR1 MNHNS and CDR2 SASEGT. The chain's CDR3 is CASSFPRSTSDTQYF. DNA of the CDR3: TGTGCCAGCAGCTTCCCCCGTTCGACTTCAGATACGCAGTATTTT.

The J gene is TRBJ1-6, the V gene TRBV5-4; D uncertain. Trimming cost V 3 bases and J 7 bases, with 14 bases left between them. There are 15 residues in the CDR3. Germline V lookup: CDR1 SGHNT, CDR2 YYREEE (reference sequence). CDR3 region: CASSYIGLPNSPLHF. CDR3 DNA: TGTGCCAGCAGCTATATTGGACTTCCCAATTCACCCCTCCACTTT.

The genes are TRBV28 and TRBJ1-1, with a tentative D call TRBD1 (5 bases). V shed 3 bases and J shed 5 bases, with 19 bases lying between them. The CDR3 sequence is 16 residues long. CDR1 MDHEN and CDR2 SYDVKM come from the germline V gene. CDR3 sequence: CASSFIPGRGATEAFF. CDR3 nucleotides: TGTGCCAGCAGTTTTATTCCGGGCCGCGGGGCGACTGAAGCTTTCTTT.

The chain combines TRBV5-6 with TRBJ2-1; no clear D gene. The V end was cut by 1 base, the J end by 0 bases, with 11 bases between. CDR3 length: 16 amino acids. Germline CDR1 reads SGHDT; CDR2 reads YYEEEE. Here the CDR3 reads CASSLYESISYNEQFF. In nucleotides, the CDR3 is TGTGCCAGCAGCTTGTACGAGTCGATCTCCTACAATGAGCAGTTCTTC.

The CDR3 protein is CASSLKGTGDNEQFF. The CDR3 DNA follows: TGTGCCAGCAGCCTAAAAGGGACAGGGGACAATGAGCAGTTCTTC. This sequence joins TRBV6-1 and TRBJ2-1; 10 bases are shared with TRBD1. CDR1 and CDR2 (germline): MNHNS, SASEGT. Germline trimming cut 6 bases from V and 5 bases from J; bases unmatched to any gene: 7. The CDR3 spans 15 residues.

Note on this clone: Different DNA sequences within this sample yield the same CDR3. DNA for the CDR3: TGCGCCAGCAGCGCGCAGGGCTACGAGCAGTACTTC. Amino acids: CASSAQGYEQYF. The chain joins TRBV5-1 to TRBJ2-7, with D perhaps TRBD1 (5 bases). The CDR3 totals 12 residues. Trimming removed 4 bases from V and 3 bases from J, with 8 bases in between. Germline CDR1 is SGHRS and CDR2 is YFSETQ.

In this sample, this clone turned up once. The CDR3 coding sequence is TGCGCCAGCAGGAACGATTTCAACACCGGGGAGCTGTTTTTT. Amino acids: CASRNDFNTGELFF. This sequence joins TRBV10-1 and TRBJ2-2; D remains unclear. Deletions cut 6 bases from V and 2 bases from J, with 10 bases between. Germline values: CDR1 WNHNN, CDR2 SYGVQD (reference sequence). CDR3 length: 14 residues.

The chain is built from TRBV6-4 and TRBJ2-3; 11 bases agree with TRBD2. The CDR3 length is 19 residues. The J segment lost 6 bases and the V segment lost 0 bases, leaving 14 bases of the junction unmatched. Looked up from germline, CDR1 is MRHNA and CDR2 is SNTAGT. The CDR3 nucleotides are TGTGCCAGCAGTGACTCGCCGTGGGTAGCGGGAGGGCCGGGGGATACGCAGTATTTT. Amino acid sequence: CASSDSPWVAGGPGDTQYF.

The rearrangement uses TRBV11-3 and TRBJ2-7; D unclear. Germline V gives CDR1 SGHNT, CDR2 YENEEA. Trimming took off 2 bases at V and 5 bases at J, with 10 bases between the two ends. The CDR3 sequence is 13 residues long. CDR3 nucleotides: TGTGCCAGCAGCTTAAAGGCCAGCCACGAGCAGTACTTC. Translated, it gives CASSLKASHEQYF. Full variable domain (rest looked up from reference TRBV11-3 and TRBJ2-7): EAGVVQSPRYKIIEKKQPVAFWCNPISGHNTLYWYLQNLGQGPELLIRYENEEAVDDSQLPKDRFSAERLKGVDSTLKIQPAELGDSAVYLCASSLKASHEQYFGPGTRLTVT.

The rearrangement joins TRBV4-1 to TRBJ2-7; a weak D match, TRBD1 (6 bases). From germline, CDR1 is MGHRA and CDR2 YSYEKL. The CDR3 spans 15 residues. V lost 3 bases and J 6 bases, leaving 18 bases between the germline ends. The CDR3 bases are TGCGCCAGCAGCCACCCTGACAGGAGTCTAGGCGAGCAGTACTTC. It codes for CASSHPDRSLGEQYF.

The chain's CDR3 is CASSPPNGAGVYGYTF. The CDR3 coding sequence is TGTGCCAGCTCACCACCGAATGGGGCAGGCGTCTATGGCTACACCTTC. V and J are TRBV18 and TRBJ1-2, with a tentative D call TRBD1 (5 bases). Germline loops: CDR1 KGHSH, CDR2 LQKENI. The CDR3 sequence is 16 residues long. Trimming removed 0 bases from V and 4 bases from J, with 15 bases in between.

The CDR3 DNA reads TGTGCCAGCAGAAGGACAGGGGGATTCAATGAGCAGTTCTTC. It encodes CASRRTGGFNEQFF. This sequence joins TRBV2 and TRBJ2-1; 10 positions match TRBD1. The V gene's germline CDR1 is SNHLY and CDR2 FYNNEI. The CDR3 is 14 residues long. Trimming cost V 6 bases and J 6 bases; bases outside gene matches: 5.

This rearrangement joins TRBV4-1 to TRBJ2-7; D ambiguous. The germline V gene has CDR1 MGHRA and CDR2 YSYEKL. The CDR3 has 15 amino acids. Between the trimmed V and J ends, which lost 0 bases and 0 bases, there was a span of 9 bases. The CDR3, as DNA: TGCGCCAGCAGCCAAGATGAAGTGACCTCCTACGAGCAGTACTTC. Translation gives CASSQDEVTSYEQYF.

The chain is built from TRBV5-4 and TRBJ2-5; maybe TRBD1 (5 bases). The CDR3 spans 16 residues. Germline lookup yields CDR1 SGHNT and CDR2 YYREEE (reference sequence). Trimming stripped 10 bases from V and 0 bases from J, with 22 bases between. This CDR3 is CALTKGQGRNQETQYF. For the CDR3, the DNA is TGTGCCCTTACTAAGGGGCAGGGAAGGAACCAAGAGACCCAGTACTTC. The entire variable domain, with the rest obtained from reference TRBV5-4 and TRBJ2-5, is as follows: ETGVTQSPTHLIKTRGQQVTLRCSSQSGHNTVSWYQQALGQGPQFIFQYYREEENGRGNFPPRFSGLQFPNYSSELNVNALELDDSALYLCALTKGQGRNQETQYFGPGTRLLVL.

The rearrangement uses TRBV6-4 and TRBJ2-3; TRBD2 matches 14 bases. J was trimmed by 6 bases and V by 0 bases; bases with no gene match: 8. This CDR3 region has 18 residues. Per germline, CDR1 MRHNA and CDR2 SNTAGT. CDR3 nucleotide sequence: TGTGCCAGCAGTGACTCTTATGGGACTAGCGGGGGAAATGATACGCAGTATTTT. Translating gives CASSDSYGTSGGNDTQYF.